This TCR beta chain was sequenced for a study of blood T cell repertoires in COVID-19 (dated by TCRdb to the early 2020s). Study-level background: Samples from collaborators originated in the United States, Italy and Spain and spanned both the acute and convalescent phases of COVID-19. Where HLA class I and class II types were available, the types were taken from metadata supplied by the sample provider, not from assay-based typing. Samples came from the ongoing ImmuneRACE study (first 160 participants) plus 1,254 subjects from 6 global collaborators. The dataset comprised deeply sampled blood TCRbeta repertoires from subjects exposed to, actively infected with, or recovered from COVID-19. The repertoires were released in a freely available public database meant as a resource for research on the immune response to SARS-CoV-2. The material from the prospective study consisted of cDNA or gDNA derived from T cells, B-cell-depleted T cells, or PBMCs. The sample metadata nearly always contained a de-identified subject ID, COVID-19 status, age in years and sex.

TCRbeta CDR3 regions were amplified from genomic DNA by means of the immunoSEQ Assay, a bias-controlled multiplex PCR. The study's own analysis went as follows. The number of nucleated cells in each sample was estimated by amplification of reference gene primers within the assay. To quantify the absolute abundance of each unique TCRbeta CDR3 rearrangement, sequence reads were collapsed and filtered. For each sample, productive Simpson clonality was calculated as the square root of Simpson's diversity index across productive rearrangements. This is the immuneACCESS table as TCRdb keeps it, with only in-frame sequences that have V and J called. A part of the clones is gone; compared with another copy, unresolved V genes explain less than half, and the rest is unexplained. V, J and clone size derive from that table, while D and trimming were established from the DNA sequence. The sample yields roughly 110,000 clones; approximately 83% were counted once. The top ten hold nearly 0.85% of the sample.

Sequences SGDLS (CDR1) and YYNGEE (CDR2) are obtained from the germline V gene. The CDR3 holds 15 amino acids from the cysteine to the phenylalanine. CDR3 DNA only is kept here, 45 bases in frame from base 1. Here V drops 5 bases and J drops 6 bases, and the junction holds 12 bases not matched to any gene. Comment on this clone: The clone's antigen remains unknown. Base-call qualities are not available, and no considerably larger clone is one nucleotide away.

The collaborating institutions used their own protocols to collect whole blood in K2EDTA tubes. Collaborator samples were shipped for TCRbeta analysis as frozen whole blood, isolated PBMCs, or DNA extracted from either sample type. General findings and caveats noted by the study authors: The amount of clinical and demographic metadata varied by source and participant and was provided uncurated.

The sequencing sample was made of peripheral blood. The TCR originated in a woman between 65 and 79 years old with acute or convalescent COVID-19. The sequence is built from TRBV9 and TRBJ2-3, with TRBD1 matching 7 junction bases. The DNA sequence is TGTGCCAGCAGTGCCCGGGACAGTCCATATGATACGCAGTATTTT. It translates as CASSARDSPYDTQYF.